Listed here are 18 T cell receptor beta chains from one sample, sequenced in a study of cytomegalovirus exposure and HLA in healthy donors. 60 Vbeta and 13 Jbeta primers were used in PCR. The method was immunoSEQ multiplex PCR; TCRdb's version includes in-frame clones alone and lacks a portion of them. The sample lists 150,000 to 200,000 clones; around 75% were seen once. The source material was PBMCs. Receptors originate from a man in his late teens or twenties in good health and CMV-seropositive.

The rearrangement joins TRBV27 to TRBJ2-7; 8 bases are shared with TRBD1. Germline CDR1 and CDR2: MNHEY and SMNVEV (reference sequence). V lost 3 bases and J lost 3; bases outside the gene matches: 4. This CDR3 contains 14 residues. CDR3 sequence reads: CASSFGQGNYEQYF. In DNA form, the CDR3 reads TGTGCCAGCAGTTTTGGACAGGGAAACTACGAGCAGTACTTC.

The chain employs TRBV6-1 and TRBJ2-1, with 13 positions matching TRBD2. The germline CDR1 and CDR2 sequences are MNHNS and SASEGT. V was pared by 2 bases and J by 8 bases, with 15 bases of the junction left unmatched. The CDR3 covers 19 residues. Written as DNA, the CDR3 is TGTGCCAGCAGTGAATCTAAATTCGGGACTAGCGGGAATTCGGATGAGCAGTTCTTC. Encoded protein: CASSESKFGTSGNSDEQFF.

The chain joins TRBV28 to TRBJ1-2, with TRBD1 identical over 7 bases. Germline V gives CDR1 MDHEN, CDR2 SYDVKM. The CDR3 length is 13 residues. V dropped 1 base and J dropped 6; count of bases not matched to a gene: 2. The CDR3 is CASSLFQGDGYTF. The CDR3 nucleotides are TGTGCCAGCAGTTTATTCCAGGGGGATGGCTACACCTTC.

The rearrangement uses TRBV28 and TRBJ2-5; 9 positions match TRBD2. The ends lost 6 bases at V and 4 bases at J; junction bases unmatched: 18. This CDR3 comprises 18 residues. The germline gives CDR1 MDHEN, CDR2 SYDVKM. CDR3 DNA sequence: TGTGCCAGCAGCCTTATACCCCGCCTAGCGGGACTGGGAGAGACCCAGTACTTC. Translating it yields CASSLIPRLAGLGETQYF.

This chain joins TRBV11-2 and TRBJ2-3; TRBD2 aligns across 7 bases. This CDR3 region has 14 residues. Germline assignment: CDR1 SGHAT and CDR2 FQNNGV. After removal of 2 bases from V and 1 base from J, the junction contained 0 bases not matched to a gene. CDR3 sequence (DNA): TGTGCCAGCAGCTTACTAGCGGGCACAGATACGCAGTATTTT. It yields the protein CASSLLAGTDTQYF.

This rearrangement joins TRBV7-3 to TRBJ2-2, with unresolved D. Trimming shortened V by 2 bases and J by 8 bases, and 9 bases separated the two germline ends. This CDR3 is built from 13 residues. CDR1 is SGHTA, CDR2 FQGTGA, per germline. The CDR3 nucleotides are TGTGCCAGCAGCTTATCAGTCGCTGGGGAGCTGTTTTTT. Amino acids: CASSLSVAGELFF.

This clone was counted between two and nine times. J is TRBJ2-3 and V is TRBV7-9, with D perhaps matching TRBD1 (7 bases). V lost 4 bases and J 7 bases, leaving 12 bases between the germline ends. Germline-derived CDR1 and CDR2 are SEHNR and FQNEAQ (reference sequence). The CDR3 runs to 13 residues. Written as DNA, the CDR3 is TGTGCCAGCAGCTCAGGGGGAGGACATACGCAGTATTTT. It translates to CASSSGGGHTQYF.

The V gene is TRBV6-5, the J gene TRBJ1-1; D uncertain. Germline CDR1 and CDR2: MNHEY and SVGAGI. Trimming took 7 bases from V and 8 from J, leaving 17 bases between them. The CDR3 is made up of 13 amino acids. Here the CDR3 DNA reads TGTGCCAGCAAATGGGAGACGGCAGCGGAAGCTTTCTTT. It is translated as CASKWETAAEAFF.

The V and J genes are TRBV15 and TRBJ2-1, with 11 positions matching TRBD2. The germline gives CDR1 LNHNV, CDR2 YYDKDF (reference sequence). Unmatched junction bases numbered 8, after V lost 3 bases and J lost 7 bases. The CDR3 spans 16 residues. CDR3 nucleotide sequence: TGTGCCACCAGCAGGGCCCCAACTAGCGGGAGAAATGAGCAGTTCTTC. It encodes CATSRAPTSGRNEQFF.

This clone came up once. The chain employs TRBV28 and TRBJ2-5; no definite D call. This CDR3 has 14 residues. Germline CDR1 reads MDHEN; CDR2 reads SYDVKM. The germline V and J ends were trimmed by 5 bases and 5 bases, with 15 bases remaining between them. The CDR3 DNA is TGTGCCAGCAGTCCAACCCAGGTGGCCGAGACCCAGTACTTC. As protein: CASSPTQVAETQYF.

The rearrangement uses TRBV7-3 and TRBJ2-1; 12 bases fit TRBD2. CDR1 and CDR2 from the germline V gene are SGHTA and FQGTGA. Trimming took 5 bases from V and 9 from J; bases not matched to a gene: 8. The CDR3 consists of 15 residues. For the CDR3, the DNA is TGTGCCAGCAGCGCCACTAGCGGGAGGATGGGTGAGCAGTTCTTC. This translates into CASSATSGRMGEQFF.

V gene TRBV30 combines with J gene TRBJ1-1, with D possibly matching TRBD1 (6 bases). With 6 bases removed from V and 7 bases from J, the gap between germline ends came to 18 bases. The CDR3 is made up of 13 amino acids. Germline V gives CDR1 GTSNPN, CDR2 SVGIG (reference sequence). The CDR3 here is CACQTGGVIEAFF. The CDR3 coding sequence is TGTGCCTGCCAAACGGGGGGCGTAATTGAAGCTTTCTTT.

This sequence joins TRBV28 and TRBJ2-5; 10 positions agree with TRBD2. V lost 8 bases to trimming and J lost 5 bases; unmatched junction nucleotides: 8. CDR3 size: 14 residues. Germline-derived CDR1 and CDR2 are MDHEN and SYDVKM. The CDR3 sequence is CASSPLAGEETQYF. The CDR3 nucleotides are TGTGCCAGCTCCCCGCTAGCGGGAGAGGAGACCCAGTACTTC. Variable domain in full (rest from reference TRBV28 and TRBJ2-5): DVKVTQSSRYLVKRTGEKVFLECVQDMDHENMFWYRQDPGLGLRLIYFSYDVKMKEKGDIPEGYSVSREKKERFSLILESASTNQTSMYLCASSPLAGEETQYFGPGTRLLVL.

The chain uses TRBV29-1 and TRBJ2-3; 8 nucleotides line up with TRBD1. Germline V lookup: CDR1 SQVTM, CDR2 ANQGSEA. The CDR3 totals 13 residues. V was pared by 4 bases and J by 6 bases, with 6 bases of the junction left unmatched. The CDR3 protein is CSVVRGPRDTQYF. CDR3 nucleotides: TGCAGCGTTGTCAGGGGGCCTCGGGATACGCAGTATTTT.

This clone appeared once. CDR3 sequence: CSTSLGAGGFYEQYF. The CDR3 bases are TGCAGCACCTCCCTCGGGGCGGGAGGCTTCTACGAGCAGTACTTC. The V and J genes are TRBV29-1 and TRBJ2-7, with 8 bases lining up with TRBD2. The CDR3 consists of 15 residues. The V gene end was trimmed by 8 bases and the J gene end by 3 bases; junction bases not matched to a gene: 15. Germline lookup yields CDR1 SQVTM and CDR2 ANQGSEA.

The DNA for the CDR3 is TGTGCCAGCAGCCCCAACCTAGCCAATGAGCAGTTCTTC. It translates to CASSPNLANEQFF. The chain links TRBV13 to TRBJ2-1; D might be TRBD2 (5 bases). The CDR3 has 13 amino acids. Per germline, CDR1 PRHDT and CDR2 FYEKMQ (reference sequence). V was shortened by 5 bases and J by 6 bases, with 11 bases between the two germline ends. The complete variable domain, with remaining parts taken from reference TRBV13 and TRBJ2-1, reads AAGVIQSPRHLIKEKRETATLKCYPIPRHDTVYWYQQGPGQDPQFLISFYEKMQSDKGSIPDRFSAQQFSDYHSELNMSSLELGDSALYFCASSPNLANEQFFGPGTRLTVL.

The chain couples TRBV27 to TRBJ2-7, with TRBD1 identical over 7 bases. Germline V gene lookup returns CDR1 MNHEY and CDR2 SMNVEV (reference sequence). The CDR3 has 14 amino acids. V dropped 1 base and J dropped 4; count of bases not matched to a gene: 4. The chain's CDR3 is CASSLYSGQYEQYF. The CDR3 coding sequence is TGTGCCAGCAGTTTATATTCGGGACAGTACGAGCAGTACTTC.

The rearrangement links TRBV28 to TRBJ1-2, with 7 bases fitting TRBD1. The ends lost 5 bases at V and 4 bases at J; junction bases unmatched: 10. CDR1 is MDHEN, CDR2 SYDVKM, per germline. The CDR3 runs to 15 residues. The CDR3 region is CASSPPGGHTYGYTF. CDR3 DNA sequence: TGTGCCAGCAGTCCCCCAGGGGGACACACCTATGGCTACACCTTC.